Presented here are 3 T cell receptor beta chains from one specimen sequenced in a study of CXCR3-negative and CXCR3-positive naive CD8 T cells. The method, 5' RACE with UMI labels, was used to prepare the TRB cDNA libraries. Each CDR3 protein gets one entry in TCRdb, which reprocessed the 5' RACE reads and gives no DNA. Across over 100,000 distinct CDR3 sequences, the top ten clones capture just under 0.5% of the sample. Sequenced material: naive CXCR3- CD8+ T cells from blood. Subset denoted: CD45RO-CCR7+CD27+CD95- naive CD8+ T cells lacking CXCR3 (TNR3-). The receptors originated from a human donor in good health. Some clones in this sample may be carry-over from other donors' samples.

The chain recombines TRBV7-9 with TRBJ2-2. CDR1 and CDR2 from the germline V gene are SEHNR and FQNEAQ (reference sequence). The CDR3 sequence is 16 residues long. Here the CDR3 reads CASSPRSAENTGELFF.

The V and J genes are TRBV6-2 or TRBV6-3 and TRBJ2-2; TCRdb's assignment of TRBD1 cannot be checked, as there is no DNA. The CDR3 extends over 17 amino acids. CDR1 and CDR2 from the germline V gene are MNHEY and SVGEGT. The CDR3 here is CASSYPPGVENTGELFF.

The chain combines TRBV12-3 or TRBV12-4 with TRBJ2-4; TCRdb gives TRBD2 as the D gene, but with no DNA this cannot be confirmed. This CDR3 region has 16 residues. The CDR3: CASSLSSLSAKNIQYF.